The subject of this entry is one T cell receptor beta chain. Libraries were prepared by immunoSEQ multiplex PCR; TCRdb keeps only in-frame clonotypes and omits some of them. The sample includes some 33,000 clones, roughly 85% seen only once; the top ten take roughly 7%. This sample was taken from a study of blood T cell repertoires in COVID-19. The overall study: Some COVID-19 samples were acute and others convalescent; all came from the United States, Italy and Spain.

Trimming cost V 2 bases and J 2 bases, with 10 bases left between them. The CDR3 contains 15 residues. Germline-derived CDR1 and CDR2 are MNHNY and SVGAGI (reference sequence). The TCR comes from a human donor in a cohort sampled during active COVID-19. Sequencing was done on a sample of peripheral blood. The chain recombines TRBV6-6 with TRBJ1-3, with D perhaps matching TRBD1 (6 bases). CDR3 in amino acids: CASSYEGDPGNTIYF. As DNA, the CDR3 is TGTGCCAGCAGTTACGAGGGGGATCCTGGAAACACCATATATTTT.